This T cell receptor (beta chain) was captured in a study of blood T cell repertoires in COVID-19. Method: immunoSEQ multiplex PCR; TCRdb's copy keeps in-frame clones and lacks some. The top ten hold more than 1.5% of the sample, which has under 200,000 clones, approximately 83% seen once. Germline CDR1 is SGHVS and CDR2 is FNYEAQ. Trimming took 2 bases from V and 5 from J; bases not matched to a gene: 4. The CDR3 sequence is 15 residues long. The chain has TRBV7-6 and TRBJ2-1; the match to TRBD2 covers 9 bases. The sequenced material came from peripheral blood. The TCR originated in a human donor in a cohort sampled during active COVID-19. CDR3 sequence reads: CASSLYQRGDNEQFF. The CDR3 bases are TGTGCCAGCAGCTTATACCAGCGGGGGGACAATGAGCAGTTCTTC. Based on the CDR3 plus reference TRBV7-6 and TRBJ2-1, the full variable domain is GAGVSQSPRYKVTKRGQDVALRCDPISGHVSLYWYRQALGQGPEFLTYFNYEAQQDKSGLPNDRFSAERPEGSISTLTIQRTEQRDSAMYRCASSLYQRGDNEQFFGPGTRLTVL.